The rows below give T cell receptor beta chains drawn from one sample of a study of T cell repertoires in cytomegalovirus infection. Antigens for these TCRs are unknown. MiXCR, run by TCRdb on the reads, gives a single entry per CDR3 protein. This table holds around 900,000 distinct CDR3 sequences, around 30% found once. The sequencing used cultured CD8+ T cells from PBMCs, collected from culture after CMV antigen stimulation. These receptors all stem from a human donor in good health (CMV status not recorded). Some clones in this sample may be carry-over from other donors' samples. The CDR3 runs from the conserved cysteine through the conserved F or W. D genes are given only for firm matches. The size entry is marked missing in some rows and otherwise reads once, few, many or a size class.

d_gene	abundance	v_gene	j_gene	CDR3aa	CDR3nt
.	.	TRBV24-1	TRBJ1-5	CVTRDTDGQPQHF	TGTGTCACCAGGGACACGGACGGCCAGCCCCAGCATTTT
.	few	TRBV24-1	TRBJ1-5	CATAPRVHQPQHF	TGTGCCACCGCGCCAAGGGTACATCAGCCCCAGCATTTT
TRBD1	.	TRBV19	TRBJ2-3	CASSITGGSDTQYF	TGTGCCAGTAGCATCACAGGGGGATCAGATACGCAGTATTTT
.	.	TRBV7-8	TRBJ2-7	CASSLAGLGTLYEQYF	TGTGCCAGCAGCTTAGCTGGCTTGGGGACTCTATACGAGCAGTACTTC
.	few	TRBV6-1	TRBJ1-5	CASSEWNQPQHF	TGTGCCAGCAGTGAATGGAATCAGCCCCAGCATTTT
.	few	TRBV6-5	TRBJ1-1	CASSYNIGDLNTEAFF	TGTGCCAGCAGTTACAATATAGGGGACCTGAACACTGAAGCTTTCTTT
TRBD1	.	TRBV7-8	TRBJ1-4	CASSTRTGSNEKLFF	TGTGCCAGCAGCACCCGGACAGGATCTAATGAAAAACTGTTTTTT
TRBD1	.	TRBV20-1	TRBJ1-2	CSAAPGTGGFANYGYTF	TGCAGTGCTGCTCCCGGGACAGGGGGATTCGCTAACTATGGCTACACCTTC
.	.	TRBV7-9	TRBJ1-1	CASSRKGLNTEAFF	TGTGCCAGCAGCCGGAAGGGGCTGAACACTGAAGCTTTCTTT
.	.	TRBV5-4	TRBJ1-3	CAITSGNTIYF	TGTGCCATCACCTCTGGAAACACCATATATTTT
.	.	TRBV6-1	TRBJ1-6	CASSDEGWGSPLHF	TGTGCCAGCAGTGATGAGGGGTGGGGTTCACCCCTCCACTTT
.	.	TRBV5-1	TRBJ2-1	CASSFTGGSAREQFF	TGCGCCAGCAGCTTCACGGGGGGCTCGGCCCGTGAGCAGTTCTTC
TRBD1	.	TRBV13	TRBJ2-1	CASEGDRGRNGEQFF	TGTGCCAGCGAAGGAGACAGGGGGCGGAATGGTGAGCAGTTCTTC
.	.	TRBV7-9	TRBJ1-2	CAAVGGAIYGYTF	TGTGCCGCCGTGGGGGGCGCGATTTATGGCTACACCTTC
.	few	TRBV11-1	TRBJ2-3	CASSSSSVDTQYF	TGTGCCAGCAGCTCCTCTAGTGTAGATACGCAGTATTTT
TRBD1	.	TRBV7-6	TRBJ2-5	CASSLETGGFETQYF	TGTGCTAGCAGCTTGGAAACAGGGGGCTTTGAGACCCAGTACTTC
.	.	TRBV7-9	TRBJ1-1	CASSTIGAEAFF	TGTGCCAGCAGCACAATCGGGGCTGAAGCTTTCTTT
TRBD1	.	TRBV20-1	TRBJ1-5	CSAREVGGLDQPQHF	TGCAGTGCTAGAGAAGTAGGGGGCTTGGATCAGCCCCAGCATTTT
.	.	TRBV4-3	TRBJ2-1	CASSHFTDSFAYNEQFF	TGCGCCAGCAGCCACTTTACCGACAGCTTTGCCTACAATGAGCAGTTCTTC
.	few	TRBV24-1	TRBJ2-1	CATSGRDRDYNEQFF	TGTGCCACCAGTGGGAGGGACAGAGATTACAATGAGCAGTTCTTC
TRBD1	many	TRBV6-6	TRBJ1-1	CASSPGQGLSEAFF	TGTGCCAGCAGTCCGGGACAGGGTCTTAGTGAAGCTTTCTTT
TRBD1	.	TRBV7-9	TRBJ1-5	CASSPVGQVNQPQHF	TGTGCCAGCAGCCCGGTGGGACAGGTCAATCAGCCCCAGCATTTT
TRBD1	.	TRBV7-7	TRBJ2-5	CASSATGVVETQYF	TGTGCTAGCAGCGCGACAGGGGTAGTGGAGACCCAGTACTTC
TRBD1	.	TRBV18	TRBJ1-1	CASSPPGGGNTEAFF	TGTGCCAGCTCACCTCCCGGAGGGGGCAACACTGAAGCTTTCTTT
TRBD1	.	TRBV6-6	TRBJ1-2	CASSYTMDRGLKGYTF	TGTGCCAGCAGTTACACCATGGACAGGGGGCTAAAGGGCTACACCTTC
.	.	TRBV15	TRBJ1-1	CATSREGGRPNTEAFF	TGTGCCACCAGCAGAGAAGGCGGACGGCCGAACACTGAAGCTTTCTTT
.	few	TRBV13	TRBJ2-4	CASSLGLGIQYF	TGTGCCAGCAGCTTAGGTTTAGGCATTCAGTACTTC
TRBD2	.	TRBV6-2/TRBV6-3	TRBJ2-1	CASSPRGPYAGGRNEQFF	TGTGCCAGCAGTCCACGAGGGCCTTACGCGGGGGGGCGGAATGAGCAGTTCTTC
TRBD2	many	TRBV28	TRBJ2-2	CASSFPLAGANTGELFF	TGTGCCAGCAGTTTTCCCCTAGCGGGGGCCAACACCGGGGAGCTGTTTTTT
TRBD1	few	TRBV7-9	TRBJ1-1	CASMTGLPEAFF	TGTGCCTCAATGACAGGGCTTCCTGAAGCTTTCTTT
.	.	TRBV18	TRBJ2-7	CASSQAAHEQYF	TGTGCCAGCTCCCAAGCGGCGCACGAGCAGTACTTC
.	.	TRBV12-3/TRBV12-4	TRBJ2-3	CASTYRVGPSRDSDTQYF	TGTGCCAGCACCTACAGGGTAGGCCCCTCCAGGGATTCAGATACGCAGTATTTT
.	.	TRBV10-3	TRBJ1-2	CAISVRDTGRDGYTF	TGTGCCATCAGTGTCCGGGACACCGGACGAGATGGCTACACCTTC
.	few	TRBV6-6	TRBJ1-1	CASSYSPRPSTEAFF	TGTGCCAGCAGTTACAGCCCCAGGCCTTCCACTGAAGCTTTCTTT
.	.	TRBV12-3/TRBV12-4	TRBJ1-2	CASSRDGSDYGYTF	TGTGCCAGCAGCCGGGACGGAAGTGACTATGGCTACACCTTC
.	many	TRBV12-3/TRBV12-4	TRBJ1-2	CASSLTGEGYGYTF	TGTGCCAGCAGTCTGACAGGAGAGGGCTATGGCTACACCTTC
.	.	TRBV18	TRBJ2-2	CASSPNRVDTGELFF	TGTGCCAGCTCACCAAACAGGGTGGACACCGGGGAGCTGTTTTTT
.	once	TRBV5-1	TRBJ2-1	CASSPSTVEQFF	TGCGCCAGCAGCCCCTCGACAGTGGAGCAGTTCTTC
TRBD2	.	TRBV5-1	TRBJ2-1	CTSSPYSGGARHEQFF	TGCACCAGCAGCCCCTACAGCGGGGGGGCCCGTCATGAGCAGTTCTTC
.	.	TRBV29-1	TRBJ2-3	CSDLTDGDTQYF	TGCAGCGACCTGACAGATGGAGATACGCAGTATTTT
.	.	TRBV9	TRBJ1-1	CASRLWTDDTEAFF	TGTGCCAGCAGACTATGGACAGACGACACTGAAGCTTTCTTT